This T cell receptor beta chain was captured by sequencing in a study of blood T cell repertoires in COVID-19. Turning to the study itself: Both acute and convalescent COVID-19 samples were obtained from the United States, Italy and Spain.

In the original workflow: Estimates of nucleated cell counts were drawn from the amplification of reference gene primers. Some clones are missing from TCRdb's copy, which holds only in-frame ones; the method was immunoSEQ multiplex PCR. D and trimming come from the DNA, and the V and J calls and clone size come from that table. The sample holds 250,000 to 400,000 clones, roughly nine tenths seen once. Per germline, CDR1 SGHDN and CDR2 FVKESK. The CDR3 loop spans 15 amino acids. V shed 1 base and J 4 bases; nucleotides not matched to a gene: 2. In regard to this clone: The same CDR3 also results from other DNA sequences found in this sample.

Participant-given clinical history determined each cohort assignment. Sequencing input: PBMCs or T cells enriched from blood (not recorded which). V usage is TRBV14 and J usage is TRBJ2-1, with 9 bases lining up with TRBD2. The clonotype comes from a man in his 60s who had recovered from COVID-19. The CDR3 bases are TGTGCCAGCAGCCAAGGACTAGCGGTTTACAATGAGCAGTTCTTC. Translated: CASSQGLAVYNEQFF.